The 9 T cell receptor beta chains reported below all come from one sample, sequenced in a study of CD4 and CD8 cells across lung adenocarcinoma regions. TCRdb processed the PCR reads anew with MiXCR; each CDR3 protein has one entry. The repertoire holds around 11,000 distinct CDR3 sequences, with 53% as singletons. The specimen sequenced was CD4+ T cells from the center of a lung tumor. All receptors derive from a male donor with lung adenocarcinoma. The CD4 and CD8 labels of this study may be unreliable.

Remarks on this clonotype: An end of the junction differs from the germline gene, which may be a read error. The chain joins TRBV6-5 to TRBJ2-4, with a tentative D call TRBD1 (5 bases). This CDR3 has 12 amino acids. Germline V gene sequence: CDR1 MNHEY, CDR2 SVGAGI. The CDR3 sequence is CASSNWADIQYF. The CDR3 DNA sequence: TGTGCCAGCAGTAACTGGGCGGACATTCAGTATTTC.

This clonotype is medium-sized by share. This chain joins TRBV12-3 or TRBV12-4 and TRBJ2-3, with D hard to call. The CDR3 covers 13 residues. Trimming removed 3 bases from V and 4 bases from J, with 8 bases in between. The CDR3 reads CASSLPRPDTQYF. The CDR3 bases are TGTGCCAGCAGTTTGCCGCGGCCAGATACGCAGTATTTT.

This clonotype is classed as large. The rearrangement links TRBV27 to TRBJ2-7, with TRBD2 identical over 9 bases. The trim removed 4 bases at V and 4 bases at J, leaving 8 bases unmatched. Germline assignment: CDR1 MNHEY and CDR2 SMNVEV (reference sequence). This CDR3 region has 15 residues. The CDR3: CASSSFGTSSYEQYF. The CDR3 DNA is TGTGCCAGCAGTTCCTTTGGGACTAGCTCGTACGAGCAGTACTTC.

This clonotype showed up just a few times. The chain carries TRBV6-1 and TRBJ2-7, with a tentative D call TRBD2 (5 bases). In germline, CDR1 is MNHNS, CDR2 SASEGT. This CDR3 spans 13 amino acids. Trimming stripped 8 bases from V and 0 bases from J, with 11 bases between. Here the CDR3 DNA reads TGTGCCAGCGAGGAGCGGACCTCCTACGAGCAGTACTTC. The encoded protein is CASEERTSYEQYF.

The genes are TRBV28 and TRBJ1-1; no firm D call. The CDR3 spans 12 residues. CDR1 MDHEN and CDR2 SYDVKM come from the germline V gene. The ends were cut back, 7 bases at V and 2 bases at J, with 8 bases in the middle. CDR3 sequence: CASNLQNTEAFF. CDR3 DNA: TGTGCCAGCAACCTGCAAAACACTGAAGCTTTCTTT.

Remarks on this clonotype: At one end the junction does not follow the germline gene, possibly because of a read error. This chain connects TRBV27 to TRBJ2-4; 9 nucleotides agree with TRBD2. The CDR3 is 19 amino acids. Germline assignment: CDR1 MNHEY and CDR2 SMNVEV (reference sequence). CDR3: CASRATGLAGQSSKNMQYF. DNA of the CDR3: TGTGCCAGCAGAGCCACCGGGCTAGCGGGGCAGTCTAGCAAAAACATGCAGTACTTC.

This clonotype was detected ten times or more. CDR3 DNA: TGTGCCAGCAGCGCTAGCTCAGATACGCAGTATTTT. It yields the protein CASSASSDTQYF. The chain links TRBV6-2 or TRBV6-3 to TRBJ2-3; D is possibly TRBD2 (5 bases). Germline CDR1 MNHEY, CDR2 SVGEGT. CDR3 length: 12 amino acids. The V end lost 6 bases, the J end lost 4 bases, and 8 bases lay between the germline ends.

Comments on this clonotype: One junction end disagrees with the germline gene, perhaps due to a read error. V and J are TRBV10-3 and TRBJ2-3; TRBD2 matches 8 bases. Per the germline V gene, CDR1 is ENHRY and CDR2 is SYGVKD. This CDR3 comprises 15 residues. The DNA for the CDR3 is TGTGGCGGGGGTGAGGGGGGCGGGGGGCCAGATACGCAGTATTTC. It encodes CGGGEGGGGPDTQYF.

About this clonotype itself: The junction differs from germline at one of its ends, possibly a read error. V and J are TRBV10-1 and TRBJ2-5, with D tentatively TRBD1 or TRBD2 (5 bases each). The DNA end is a closer match to TRBJ2-3, so the J assignment may be wrong. The germline V gene encodes CDR1 WNHNN and CDR2 SYGVQD (reference sequence). The CDR3 is made up of 15 amino acids. CDR3 DNA sequence: TGCGCCGGCAGGGACGTAGGCCGTGACCCAGAGACCCAGTATTTT. It codes for CAGRDVGRDPETQYF.